This TCR beta chain came from a study of response to subunit inactivated influenza vaccine. The study, taken as a whole, reports: The authors suggested that few new T cells are recruited per seasonal influenza vaccination.

TCRdb reprocessed the RT-PCR reads via MiXCR and lists one record per CDR3 protein. The sample lists roughly 700,000 distinct CDR3 sequences; 14% were seen once. This clonotype was detected ten times or more. The target antigen is unknown. CDR1 and CDR2 (germline): SEHNR, FQNEAQ (reference sequence). This CDR3 comprises 12 residues. V was shortened by 5 bases and J by 4 bases, with 5 bases between the two germline ends. This clonotype was obtained from a man in his fifties or sixties who received an inactivated influenza vaccine. The sequenced sample was PBMCs from blood, obtained 14 to 15 days before vaccination. The chain joins TRBV7-9 to TRBJ1-4, with unresolved D. The CDR3 is CASSLDNEKLFF. The CDR3 coding sequence is TGTGCCAGCAGCCTGGATAATGAAAAACTGTTTTTT.